A single sample gave rise to the 5 T cell receptor beta chains below, sequenced in a study of blood T cell repertoires in COVID-19. Here immunoSEQ multiplex PCR was the method, and the copy in TCRdb shows in-frame clones only, minus some. The repertoire consists of about 300,000 clones, with about 87% occurring once and the leading ten covering 6.9%. Material: peripheral blood. Receptors were obtained from a young woman who had recovered from COVID-19.

The rearrangement joins TRBV5-1 to TRBJ2-1; tentative D call: TRBD1 (6 bases). Germline V CDR1 and CDR2: SGHRS, YFSETQ. The CDR3 spans 15 residues. V dropped 4 bases and J dropped 0 bases, with 11 bases sitting between them. This CDR3 is CASSRTVSSYNEQFF. The DNA for the CDR3 is TGCGCCAGCAGCAGGACAGTGAGCTCCTACAATGAGCAGTTCTTC.

The chain has TRBV9 and TRBJ1-1; no firm D call. Trimming removed 4 bases from V and 0 bases from J, with 7 bases in between. This CDR3 contains 13 residues. Germline CDR1 is SGDLS and CDR2 is YYNGEE. This CDR3 reads CASSKTVNTEAFF. CDR3 in DNA: TGTGCCAGCAGCAAAACGGTGAACACTGAAGCTTTCTTT.

V and J are TRBV30 and TRBJ1-5; the D is unclear. The CDR3 consists of 14 residues. V was clipped by 0 bases and J by 4 bases, with 10 bases between them. CDR1 is GTSNPN, CDR2 SVGIG, per germline (reference sequence). The CDR3 protein is CAWSVLEGNQPQHF. CDR3 nucleotides: TGTGCCTGGAGTGTATTGGAGGGAAATCAGCCCCAGCATTTT.

V and J are TRBV28 and TRBJ1-1; the match to TRBD1 covers 7 bases. Per germline, CDR1 MDHEN and CDR2 SYDVKM. V shed 2 bases, J shed 10 bases, and the junction held 10 bases outside the gene matches. CDR3 size: 14 residues. The chain's CDR3 is CASSLGAWDRGAFF. The CDR3 DNA reads as TGTGCCAGCAGTTTAGGGGCGTGGGACAGAGGAGCTTTCTTT. The full variable domain, its missing parts supplied by reference TRBV28 and TRBJ1-1, is DVKVTQSSRYLVKRTGEKVFLECVQDMDHENMFWYRQDPGLGLRLIYFSYDVKMKEKGDIPEGYSVSREKKERFSLILESASTNQTSMYLCASSLGAWDRGAFFGQGTRLTVV.

The chain recombines TRBV28 with TRBJ2-7; 10 nucleotides agree with TRBD1. The ends lost 2 bases at V and 5 bases at J; junction bases unmatched: 3. The CDR3 has 14 amino acids. From germline, CDR1 is MDHEN and CDR2 SYDVKM. CDR3 in DNA: TGTGCCAGCAGTTTAGGACAGGGGGGCCACGAGCAGTACTTC. It codes for CASSLGQGGHEQYF.